These 9 T cell receptor beta chains were all obtained from the same sample, sequenced in a study of shared clonotypes between healthy human individuals. The data were produced by immunoSEQ multiplex PCR, yet TCRdb's version contains in-frame clones alone and is incomplete. The sample contains around 600,000 clones, around 97% of which appear only once. The sequenced sample was naive CD4+ T cells sorted from blood. The subset is: CD45RA+ positively selected. The receptors shown here come from a woman in her 30s in good health.

This chain joins TRBV9 and TRBJ2-7, with TRBD2 identical over 11 bases. The CDR3 contains 15 residues. J lost 3 bases, V lost 0 bases, and 2 bases had no gene match. From germline, CDR1 is SGDLS and CDR2 YYNGEE. In DNA form, the CDR3 reads TGTGCCAGCAGCGTAGATGGGACTAGCGGCTACGAGCAGTACTTC. Its protein is CASSVDGTSGYEQYF.

The rearrangement joins TRBV5-8 to TRBJ2-1; 7 bases map to TRBD2. The CDR3 is 14 residues long. Germline lookup yields CDR1 SGHTS and CDR2 YDEGEE. V shed 3 bases and J 8 bases; nucleotides not matched to a gene: 8. In nucleotides, the CDR3 is TGTGCCAGCAGCTACGCGGGAGCTCAGGATGAGCAGTTCTTC. It encodes CASSYAGAQDEQFF.

CDR3 coding DNA: TGTGCCAGCAGCTCCAGGGGGCCCAATGAGCAGTTCTTC. Protein: CASSSRGPNEQFF. The J gene is TRBJ2-1, the V gene TRBV7-2; 8 bases align to TRBD1. The CDR3 spans 13 residues. Trimming at V came to 4 bases and at J to 6 bases, leaving 2 bases not matched to a gene. Germline lookup yields CDR1 SGHTA and CDR2 FQGNSA.

This chain joins TRBV5-1 and TRBJ2-7; 7 bases are shared with TRBD1. The CDR3 has 15 amino acids. Trimming removed 7 bases from V and 3 bases from J; junction bases left unmatched: 13. Germline CDR1 reads SGHRS; CDR2 reads YFSETQ. CDR3 in amino acids: CASAPGTATIYEQYF. The CDR3 DNA follows: TGCGCCAGCGCCCCAGGGACAGCCACCATCTACGAGCAGTACTTC.

The rearrangement joins TRBV5-1 to TRBJ2-1; D is unclear. This CDR3 has 13 amino acids. Germline assignment: CDR1 SGHRS and CDR2 YFSETQ. Deletions cut 5 bases from V and 12 bases from J, with 18 bases between. The CDR3 coding sequence is TGCGCCAGCAGTTCAGAGGTAGGGCGCGGGCAGTTCTTC. Translating it yields CASSSEVGRGQFF.

The chain uses TRBV28 and TRBJ2-7, with 7 bases that match TRBD2. The junction had 8 bases not matched to a gene; V was cut back by 6 bases and J by 3 bases. The CDR3 totals 14 residues. The germline V gene has CDR1 MDHEN and CDR2 SYDVKM. The DNA for the CDR3 is TGTGCCAGCAGCCCCTTGGCGGGAGTCTACGAGCAGTACTTC. Its translation is CASSPLAGVYEQYF.

The chain couples TRBV4-1 to TRBJ2-1, with D uncertain. CDR3 length: 15 residues. Between the trimmed V and J ends, which lost 4 bases and 3 bases, there was a span of 13 bases. The germline V gene encodes CDR1 MGHRA and CDR2 YSYEKL. CDR3 in amino acids: CASSRKLADYNEQFF. In nucleotides, the CDR3 is TGCGCCAGCAGCCGGAAGTTGGCGGACTACAATGAGCAGTTCTTC.

V is TRBV5-1 and J is TRBJ2-7, with D perhaps TRBD2 (6 bases). The CDR3 is made up of 17 amino acids. Between the trimmed V and J ends, which lost 4 bases and 0 bases, there was a span of 20 bases. Germline values: CDR1 SGHRS, CDR2 YFSETQ. Written as DNA, the CDR3 is TGCGCCAGCAGCCCCCGGAGGCCTAGCGTGGGCTCCTACGAGCAGTACTTC. Its translation: CASSPRRPSVGSYEQYF. The full variable domain, completed using reference TRBV5-1 and TRBJ2-7, is KAGVTQTPRYLIKTRGQQVTLSCSPISGHRSVSWYQQTPGQGLQFLFEYFSETQRNKGNFPGRFSGRQFSNSRSEMNVSTLELGDSALYLCASSPRRPSVGSYEQYFGPGTRLTVT.

The chain couples TRBV10-2 to TRBJ2-1; D remains unclear. V was shortened by 8 bases and J by 9 bases, with 8 bases between the two germline ends. The CDR3 contains 10 residues. The germline CDR1 and CDR2 sequences are WSHSY and SAAADI. DNA of the CDR3: TGCGCCAGCGGGTTTTTTGAGCAGTTCTTC. The encoded protein is CASGFFEQFF.